Described below is a single T cell receptor beta chain sequence and its context. The antigen remains unidentified. This record comes from a study of cytomegalovirus exposure and HLA in healthy donors. The PCR made use of 60 Vbeta and 13 Jbeta primers. This table comes from immunoSEQ multiplex PCR, and its TCRdb copy is limited to in-frame clones, with some not included. The top ten hold roughly 7.8% of the sample, which has 150,000 to 200,000 clones, roughly 75% seen once. This CDR3 region has 14 residues. Trimming shortened V by 3 bases and J by 6 bases, and 14 bases separated the two germline ends. From germline, CDR1 is LNHDA and CDR2 SQIVND (reference sequence). Study conclusions and caveats: What a later analysis reportedly showed was that an Asian-associated ancestry cluster had fewer N-insertions than the approximately 670-donor mean. Rare TCR sequences dominated, though some public TCRs recurred in many donors.

The receptor was derived from a woman between 35 and 50 years old in good health and CMV-seropositive. Sequenced sample: PBMCs. The chain recombines TRBV19 with TRBJ2-5; a weak D match, TRBD2 (6 bases). The CDR3 protein is CASSITSGGQTQYF. CDR3 DNA: TGTGCCAGTAGTATTACGTCCGGGGGACAGACCCAGTACTTC.